The present entry profiles one T cell receptor (delta chain) with its context. There is no known antigen for this receptor. No quality values exist for individual bases; no much larger clone is one base distant. The CDR3 starts with the cysteine, ends with the phenylalanine, and has 21 residues. CDR3 DNA is the only sequence kept; it has 63 bases, read in frame from the first base. Here V drops 4 bases and J drops 3 bases, and the junction holds 24 bases not matched to any gene. CDR1 and CDR2 were assigned from the germline V gene as TSWWSYY and QGS. Thymic samples were depleted of alphabeta T cells, then CD3+ TCRVdelta1+ TCRVdelta2- thymocytes were FACS-sorted. The purity of the sorted Vdelta1+ thymocytes fell between roughly 97% and 99.6%. Thymic specimens came from 8 or 9 paediatric patients undergoing corrective cardiac surgery, aged from about 5 days to 16 months. Thymic tissue was dispersed, and mononuclear cells were isolated on a Histopaque-1077 density gradient. For staining, the antibodies used were anti-TCRVdelta1 clone TS8.2, anti-TCRVdelta2 clone B6, anti-CD3 clone HIT3a and anti-TCRalphabeta clone IP26.

RNA was isolated using the RNeasy mini kit, and reverse transcription was performed with Superscript III. To generate the CDR3 amplicons, a multiplex PCR was run using pooled V-gene forward primers together with a constant-region reverse primer that carried Illumina adaptor overhangs. After gel purification, the amplicons were indexed with Nextera index primers over eight extra PCR cycles and then purified using AMPure XP beads. Sequencing of the libraries was done on an Illumina MiSeq using paired-end 250 bp reads, dual indexing and an approximately 19% PhiX spike-in. Turning to the authors' computational methods: FastQC was used to check read quality, and ea-utils fastq-join was used to merge TRG read pairs. Annotation of sequences was performed with IMGT/HighV-QUEST, only productive sequences with unambiguous V-gene assignment were retained, and clonotypes were defined by identical CDR3 sequence. VDJtools 1.1.1, tcR 2.2.3, Treemap and vegan Shannon diversity in R 3.4.4 were used for downstream analysis. TCRdb reran clone calling on the public reads with CATT; rows sharing one DNA sequence were then combined. The V and J calls were determined by TCRdb, not by the authors. Counted in this sample were some 73,000 delta-chain clones; about 38% of them appeared once. The biggest ten clones account for over 0.2% of the sample.

The data belong to a study of Vδ1+ human thymocytes (dated by TCRdb to the late 2010s). Describing the broader study: The study characterised mRNA-level TRG and TRD CDR3 repertoires of highly purified Vdelta1+ thymocytes from young children as a data resource. Earlier work had validated the multiplex-based CDR3 amplicon strategy against 5'RACE-based methods for generating CDR3 amplicons. The paper as a whole reports these results and caveats: Many TRG clonotypes were shared between donors (up to about 7x10^3), whereas TRD repertoires were essentially private (max about 120 shared). Donors did not cluster by age or sex, so the analyses were not stratified by age or sex. Even though sort purity was high, about 20% of thymic TRD sequences were Vdelta2 (and few were Vdelta3), which was not the case for the peripheral blood Vdelta1+ controls. Thymic TRG and TRD repertoires appeared highly polyclonal with Gaussian CDR3 length distributions, unlike oligoclonal peripheral blood repertoires. Because unexpected Vdelta2 sequences could lead to misinterpretation of bulk repertoire data, the authors recommended using highly purified populations and single-cell validation.

The sequencing sample was made of Vdelta1+ gamma-delta thymocytes from the thymus. The sample's cell subset or site label, in plain terms: FACS-sorted CD3+ TCRalphabeta- TCRVdelta1+ TCRVdelta2- thymocytes. The clonotype comes from a boy younger than two who had congenital heart surgery. This chain is built from TRDV1 and TRDJ1; TRDD3 aligns with 9 central bases. The DNA sequence is as follows: TGTGCTCTTGGGGTCATAAAAGGGTCCTATTCCTGGGGGATTAGAGCCGATAAACTCATCTTT. Its protein product is CALGVIKGSYSWGIRADKLIF.